The following is a T cell receptor beta chain sequence with its context. Its antigen has not been determined. Qualities for individual bases were not recorded, and no much larger clone is one base off. The data belong to a study of cytomegalovirus exposure and HLA in healthy donors (dated by TCRdb to 2017 to 2019). Broadly, across the study: In an earlier analysis of roughly 500 of the donors, around 300 Gb of sequence data and some 120 million unique TCR beta sequences from about 179 million T cells were reported. A later genetic analysis used genome-wide SNP genotypes for about three fifths of the 666 donors, treating that subset as a discovery cohort. Roughly 320 gigabases of sequencing data and around 88 million unique TCR sequences made up an early release that covered 500 to 700 HLA-typed donors. Class I and class II HLA loci were covered by the typing at four-digit resolution. The later analysis used no new phenotypic data to find candidate immune exposures, relying instead on TCR beta sequences and their occurrence across donors. A handful of DR-DQ haplotypes were handled as single units for association and clustering because linkage in the cohort was strong. Among around 400 genotyped donors of the cohort, an average of around 240,000 unique TCR beta nucleotide sequences were sequenced per donor, roughly 18% of them non-productive. All discovery cohort repertoires had been generated using a single sequencing platform. The T cell repertoires of 666 subjects were profiled by immunosequencing and related to cytomegalovirus serostatus. Of the 300 to 400 genotyped donors, over 70% fell in the genetic ancestry cluster associated with self-reported Caucasian donors. Along with the approximately 700-subject first cohort, a separate validation cohort of approximately 110 different subjects was used. Donor age, sex, ethnicity and CMV serostatus were compiled together with the repertoire data. In an earlier analysis of roughly 540 of the donors, high-throughput TCR beta sequencing was used to judge whether each TCR beta V gene segment behaved as functional or pseudogenic. The study was designed to test whether signatures of past pathogen exposure could be identified by cataloging public T cell receptors. To predict cytomegalovirus infection status, the study brought together high-throughput TCR immunosequencing, statistical association of individual TCRs with disease status, and machine learning. A later analysis re-analyzed previously published TCR beta repertoires from roughly 630 donors and added high-resolution HLA genotyping to study TCR occurrence patterns. Typing coverage differed by locus: A, B, C, DRB1 and DQB1 were typed in about 629-640 donors, DQA1 in 500 to 550, DPA1 in around 610, and DPB1 in approximately 450.

Library method: the immunoSEQ multiplex PCR assay. For the multiplex PCR, a mixture combining 60 forward primers for TCR Vbeta segments and 13 reverse primers for TCR Jbeta segments was used. Amplification of the CDR3 region of rearranged TCR beta genes was performed with a multiplex PCR assay on genomic DNA. The Illumina HiSeq System was used to sequence the amplified TCR beta libraries as 87-base-pair reads. Under the source paper's analysis protocol: A later analysis tallied 70 million to 100 million unique TCR beta chains across the 666 repertoires, and some 10 million of those chains were shared by two or more donors. A nearest-neighbor algorithm error-corrected the raw reads and collapsed the reads into unique sequences, merging closely related sequences to remove PCR and sequencing errors. Alignment of CDR3 sequences to IMGT reference sequences was used to assign V, D and J gene segments. Each retained sequence needed at least a six-nucleotide match to both a V gene segment and a J gene segment. A rearrangement counted as productive if the CDR3 had no stop codons and remained in frame with V and J, and every other rearrangement counted as non-productive. Following IMGT convention, CDR3 was defined as the stretch from the second conserved V-encoded cysteine to the conserved J-encoded phenylalanine. In an earlier analysis of around 570 of the donors, sequences lacking an unambiguous match to a single V gene segment were excluded. In an earlier analysis of approximately 500 of the donors, a V segment was called functional when productive rearrangements were above 56.7%, and segregating when the standard deviation between donors exceeded 5%. To diagnose cytomegalovirus status from the catalog of TCR beta chain sequences, a statistical classification framework was built. In a later analysis, V and J genes were assigned by comparing TCR nucleotide sequences against IMGT/GENE-DB human TR gene sequences. In a later analysis, CDR3 sequences and most-parsimonious VDJ recombination scenarios were assigned using the TCRdist pipeline. In a later analysis, each TCR beta chain was defined by its CDR3 amino acid sequence together with its V-gene family, and reads lacking a unique V-gene family were excluded. A later analysis removed nearly 600 highly shared, low-generation-probability nucleotide sequences to deal with suspected cross-contamination and a sequencing artifact. For each public chain, a later analysis derived a clonal expansion index from normalized ranks of inferred template counts within each repertoire. Generation probabilities in a later analysis came from a VDJ recombination model fitted to out-of-frame rearrangements, and those results were checked against IGoR. A later analysis scored TCR-TCR, TCR-HLA and TCR-CMV co-occurrence with hypergeometric tests, applying a repertoire-size bias correction to TCR pairs. A later analysis estimated false discovery rates by permuting HLA or CMV assignments 20 times. A later analysis grouped co-occurring TCRs with DBSCAN, adding TCRdist sequence similarity when clustering within HLA-allele-positive subsets. Repertoires with fewer than 30,000 or more than 120,000 public chains were left out of co-occurrence clustering, as were five repertoires with anomalous nucleotide sharing. Entries here come from immuneACCESS through TCRdb and include only in-frame sequences with V and J called. Some clones fail to appear in such tables; in the studies checked, an unresolved V gene covers under half of the shortfall, and the cause of the remainder is unknown. V and J calls plus clone size are reproduced from that table; the DNA served to infer D and trimming. Here the sample has around 220,000 clones; more than 60% occur a single time. The ten top clones hold 0.22% of the sample.

Beyond this particular receptor, the publication reports: A further reported finding was that TCR beta sequences accurately predicted the HLA-A and HLA-B alleles for most subjects in the first cohort. A later analysis found that TCR association rates varied across HLA loci, with DRB1 alleles showing the most associated TCRs and HLA-C alleles the fewest. In both the original and validation cohorts, the classifier was reported to diagnose cytomegalovirus status with high specificity and sensitivity. In vitro tests confirmed that a few of the cytomegalovirus-associated TCR beta chains recognize cytomegalovirus antigens. A later analysis reported that several top co-occurrence clusters appeared linked to parvovirus B19, influenza, CMV and Epstein-Barr virus. Correlated functional status among segregating V segments might reflect linkage disequilibrium, but an unknown experimental factor could not be ruled out. Most TCR sequences were seen in very few donors, while some public TCRs were found in many individuals. The presence/absence analyses assumed that sequencing depth was roughly uniform across donors, and that assumption may not be true. Immune exposure information for the cohort was limited to CMV serostatus. Compared with the 666-donor mean, donors in an Asian-associated ancestry cluster had fewer N-insertions in productive TCRs, according to a later genetic analysis. The earlier analysis of 450 to 700 of the donors excluded roughly 16 rarely observed V segments, including chromosome 9 orphons, because counts were too low. Because HLA typing was unavailable for some donors at each locus, only the typed subset was used in association tests. In a later analysis, most CMV-associated TCR beta chains were found to appear HLA-restricted, with HLA associations seemingly driven largely by CMV exposure. When HLA alleles, especially DR and DQ, strongly co-occurred, attributing TCR associations to individual alleles was difficult. A later genetic analysis associated a missense DCLRE1C variant with V-gene and J-gene trimming of TCR beta chains, and an independent cohort replicated the association. In a later analysis, HLA-associated TCR beta chains were found to be more clonally expanded and to have lower generation probabilities than equally common non-associated chains. A cluster of highly shared sequence variants was judged likely to represent a technical artifact of the sequencing pipeline. In this cohort, only TCR beta chains were sequenced, and detectable features were limited by the absence of alpha or paired-chain data. In an earlier analysis of under 600 of the donors, most TCR beta V segments were observed in productive rearrangements about 90% or about 30% of the time, broadly matching IMGT annotations. A later analysis associated about 17,000 TCR beta sequences with specific HLA alleles at a false discovery rate of 0.05. A total of some 180 TCR beta chains were listed by the study as associated with cytomegalovirus. The authors suggested that the approach could potentially be extended to other disease states and immunological phenotypes.

The cohort consisted of approximately 690 healthy bone marrow donors. At the time of sampling, all cohort members were nominally healthy, though unrecorded immune exposures were likely present. The donor was CMV seronegative and belonged to the group of 352 seronegative cohort members. A peripheral blood sample was provided by each donor, and peripheral blood mononuclear cells were used for TCR beta sequencing. Genomic DNA extraction from the blood cell samples was performed with the Qiagen DNeasy Blood Extraction Kit. This TCR came from a girl aged 2-10 years in good health and CMV-seronegative. The sequencing input was PBMCs.

The CDR3 has the sequence CASSQWGEETQYF. The nucleotides are TGTGCCAGCAGCCAGTGGGGGGAAGAGACCCAGTACTTC. The rearranged chain carries TRBV14 and TRBJ2-5; the D region possibly corresponds to TRBD2 (6 bases align). The CDR3 holds 13 amino acids from the cysteine to the phenylalanine. Kept here is only the CDR3 DNA, which spans 39 bases and is read in frame from base 1. Via the germline V gene, CDR1 is SGHDN and CDR2 FVKESK. A distance of 8 bases separates the germline ends of V and J, which lose 3 bases and 3 bases respectively.